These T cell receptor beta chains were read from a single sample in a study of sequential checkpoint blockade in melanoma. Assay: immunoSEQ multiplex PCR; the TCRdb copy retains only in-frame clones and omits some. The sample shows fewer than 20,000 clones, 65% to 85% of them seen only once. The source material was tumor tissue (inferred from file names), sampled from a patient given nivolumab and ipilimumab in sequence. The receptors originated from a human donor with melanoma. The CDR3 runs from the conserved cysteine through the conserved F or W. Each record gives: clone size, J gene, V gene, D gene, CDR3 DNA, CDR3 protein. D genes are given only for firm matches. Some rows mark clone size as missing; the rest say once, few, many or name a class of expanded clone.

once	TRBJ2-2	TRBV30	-	TGTGCCTGGAGGCCGATGACGTACACCGGGGAGCTGTTTTTT	CAWRPMTYTGELFF
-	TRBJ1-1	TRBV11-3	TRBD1	TGTGCCAGCAGCTCCGGGGAAGGGACAGAGAACACTGAAGCTTTCTTT	CASSSGEGTENTEAFF
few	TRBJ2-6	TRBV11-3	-	TGTGCCAGCAGCTTATACGGCCTTAGCTCTGGGGCCAACGTCCTGACTTTC	CASSLYGLSSGANVLTF
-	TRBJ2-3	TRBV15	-	TGTGCCACCAGCGTTCGGCAGACGGGCACAGATACGCAGTATTTT	CATSVRQTGTDTQYF
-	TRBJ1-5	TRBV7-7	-	TGTGCCAGCAGCTTGAGAGGTCGGGGCAATCAGCCCCAGCATTTT	CASSLRGRGNQPQHF
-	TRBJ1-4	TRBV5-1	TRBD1	TGCGCCAGCAGCTTGGTAGGACAGGGTAATGAAAAACTGTTTTTT	CASSLVGQGNEKLFF
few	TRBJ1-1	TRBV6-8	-	TGTGCCAGCAGTTACGTCGGGTCCACTGAAGCTTTCTTT	CASSYVGSTEAFF
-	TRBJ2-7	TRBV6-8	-	TGTGCCAGCAGTCCCCGGGCAGGGTTCCCCTACGAGCAGTACTTC	CASSPRAGFPYEQYF
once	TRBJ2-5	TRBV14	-	TGTGCCAGCAGCCAAGCGGAGAACGTCTACCAAGAGACCCAGTACTTC	CASSQAENVYQETQYF
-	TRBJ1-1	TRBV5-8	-	TGTGCCAGCAGCTGGCCCCAACTCACTGAAGCTTTCTTT	CASSWPQLTEAFF